A single sample gave rise to the 24 T cell receptor beta chains below, sequenced in a study of PD-L1 blockade in urothelial cancer. TCRdb's table, derived via immunoSEQ multiplex PCR, lists solely in-frame clones and lacks some. The table lists approximately 88,000 clones, around 83% of them singletons. Described time point: pretreatment peripheral blood. Sequencing was performed on PBMCs, taken around atezolizumab (anti-PD-L1) treatment. The receptors originated from a man aged 55 to 70 with urothelial cancer.

This clone came up once. This chain uses TRBV12-5 with TRBJ2-5; the match to TRBD2 covers 9 bases. The germline V gene encodes CDR1 LGHNT and CDR2 FRNRAP. Unmatched junction bases numbered 16, after V lost 6 bases and J lost 5 bases. CDR3 size: 17 residues. CDR3 residues: CASGPTPSSGMSETQYF. The CDR3 coding sequence is TGTGCTAGTGGCCCAACCCCCTCTAGCGGGATGAGTGAGACCCAGTACTTC.

In this sample, this clone turned up a few times. CDR3 loop: CASSGTPSPNTEAFF. The CDR3 nucleotides read TGCGCCAGCAGTGGGACTCCTTCACCGAACACTGAAGCTTTCTTT. The rearrangement links TRBV5-1 to TRBJ1-1; a possible D gene is TRBD1 (5 bases). The V and J ends lost 5 bases and 1 base respectively, with 15 bases between them. Germline CDR1 SGHRS, CDR2 YFSETQ. The CDR3 sequence is 15 residues long. The variable domain in full, completed from reference TRBV5-1 and TRBJ1-1, reads KAGVTQTPRYLIKTRGQQVTLSCSPISGHRSVSWYQQTPGQGLQFLFEYFSETQRNKGNFPGRFSGRQFSNSRSEMNVSTLELGDSALYLCASSGTPSPNTEAFFGQGTRLTVV.

This clone was seen only once. The V gene is TRBV2, the J gene TRBJ2-7; D uncertain. The CDR3 extends over 11 amino acids. Germline lookup yields CDR1 SNHLY and CDR2 FYNNEI. V lost 8 bases to trimming and J lost 3 bases, with 8 bases between them. The CDR3 DNA reads TGTGCCAGCTTACAGTACTACGAGCAGTACTTC. Amino acid sequence: CASLQYYEQYF.

The V gene is TRBV28, the J gene TRBJ1-2, with 8 bases aligning to TRBD1. This CDR3 has 13 residues. Trimming cost V 5 bases and J 6 bases; bases outside gene matches: 5. Germline V gene lookup returns CDR1 MDHEN and CDR2 SYDVKM. CDR3 region: CASSLGQGNGYTF. CDR3 bases: TGTGCCAGCAGTCTTGGACAGGGAAATGGCTACACCTTC.

This rearrangement joins TRBV28 to TRBJ2-7; TRBD2 agrees at 7 bases. V trimming: 7 bases; J trimming: 6 bases; junction bases outside the gene matches: 18. The CDR3 runs 16 residues. Germline CDR1 is MDHEN and CDR2 is SYDVKM. CDR3: CASTRAPRSGGGEQYF. CDR3 nucleotides: TGTGCCAGCACCAGGGCCCCGCGGAGTGGGGGGGGCGAGCAGTACTTC.

The gene calls are TRBV6-6 and TRBJ1-6, with D uncertain. The CDR3 totals 13 residues. Germline loops: CDR1 MNHNY, CDR2 SVGAGI (reference sequence). Trimming took off 6 bases at V and 7 bases at J, with 10 bases between the two ends. In DNA form, the CDR3 reads TGTGCCAGCAGGCCGGGTTCAAATTCACCCCTCCACTTT. This gives the protein CASRPGSNSPLHF.

The chain combines TRBV28 with TRBJ2-3, with 9 bases aligning to TRBD2. This CDR3 contains 15 residues. Trimming cost V 5 bases and J 3 bases; bases outside gene matches: 6. Germline values: CDR1 MDHEN, CDR2 SYDVKM. The CDR3, as DNA: TGTGCCAGCAGTCTGAGCGGGAGGTCGACAGATACGCAGTATTTT. Translating it yields CASSLSGRSTDTQYF.

The gene calls are TRBV7-2 and TRBJ2-2; TRBD2 agrees at 10 bases. Germline values: CDR1 SGHTA, CDR2 FQGNSA. The V and J ends lost 0 bases and 8 bases, in that order; junction bases with no gene match: 9. CDR3 size: 17 residues. The CDR3, as DNA: TGTGCCAGCAGCTTAGCGGTAGCGGGAGGACCCTTTGGGGAGCTGTTTTTT. This gives the protein CASSLAVAGGPFGELFF.

This chain connects TRBV7-2 to TRBJ2-7; maybe TRBD1 (6 bases). This CDR3 spans 14 amino acids. CDR1 is SGHTA and CDR2 is FQGNSA in the germline V gene. V was clipped by 3 bases and J by 2 bases, with 11 bases between them. The CDR3 region has the DNA TGTGCCAGCAGCTTTCCGGACAGAGCCTACGAGCAGTACTTC. It specifies CASSFPDRAYEQYF.

The rearrangement links TRBV7-6 to TRBJ2-2; D is unclear. Germline V lookup: CDR1 SGHVS, CDR2 FNYEAQ. This CDR3 is 15 amino acids long. V lost 0 bases to trimming and J lost 2 bases, with 7 bases between them. The DNA of the CDR3 is TGTGCCAGCAGCTTAGCTGGCGGAAACACCGGGGAGCTGTTTTTT. Protein: CASSLAGGNTGELFF.

The chain links TRBV2 to TRBJ2-7, with 7 bases identical to TRBD2. V gave up 7 bases and J gave up 0 bases; unmatched junction bases: 6. This CDR3 is built from 14 residues. The germline V gene has CDR1 SNHLY and CDR2 FYNNEI. The CDR3 is CASIPGLSSYEQYF. CDR3 sequence (DNA): TGTGCCAGCATCCCGGGACTAAGCTCCTACGAGCAGTACTTC.

The rearrangement joins TRBV10-1 to TRBJ1-2, with 7 positions matching TRBD1. V gave up 2 bases and J gave up 5 bases; unmatched junction bases: 2. This CDR3 comprises 13 residues. The germline V gene has CDR1 WNHNN and CDR2 SYGVQD (reference sequence). The CDR3 sequence is CASSEDREYGYTF. Here the CDR3 DNA reads TGCGCCAGCAGTGAGGACAGGGAGTATGGCTACACCTTC.

This chain uses TRBV2 with TRBJ2-5, with D perhaps TRBD2 (5 bases). Per germline, CDR1 SNHLY and CDR2 FYNNEI. The CDR3 is 14 residues long. The germline V and J ends were trimmed by 3 bases and 5 bases, with 13 bases remaining between them. CDR3: CASSETPEVETQYF. CDR3 DNA: TGTGCCAGCAGTGAGACCCCGGAGGTGGAGACCCAGTACTTC.

This rearrangement joins TRBV29-1 to TRBJ2-7, with 8 bases fitting TRBD1. Losses at the gene ends were 6 bases for V and 2 bases for J; bases not matched to a gene: 9. The CDR3 totals 14 residues. The V gene's germline CDR1 is SQVTM and CDR2 ANQGSEA. This chain's CDR3 is CSVVRTGFTYEQYF. In DNA, the CDR3 is TGCAGCGTGGTCCGGACAGGGTTTACCTACGAGCAGTACTTC.

This chain joins TRBV6-5 and TRBJ1-1; 11 bases fit TRBD1. The germline CDR1 and CDR2 sequences are MNHEY and SVGAGI. The CDR3 sequence is 15 residues long. V lost 6 bases and J lost 4; bases outside the gene matches: 7. This CDR3 is CASSSRDRGGTEAFF. In nucleotides, the CDR3 is TGTGCCAGCAGCTCCCGGGACAGGGGGGGCACTGAAGCTTTCTTT.

V usage is TRBV7-8 and J usage is TRBJ1-2; D remains ambiguous. CDR3 size: 13 residues. V was shortened by 1 base and J by 6 bases, with 9 bases between the two germline ends. Germline lookup yields CDR1 SGHVS and CDR2 FQNEAQ. The CDR3 DNA sequence: TGTGCCAGCAGCTTAGTCCCCCTAAATGGCTACACCTTC. It translates to CASSLVPLNGYTF.

This clone came up a few times. The chain employs TRBV5-6 and TRBJ2-5; D remains unclear. The germline CDR1 and CDR2 sequences are SGHDT and YYEEEE. Trimming cost V 2 bases and J 5 bases, with 16 bases left between them. The CDR3 is 15 residues long. The chain's CDR3 is CASSFWLASVETQYF. The CDR3 DNA sequence: TGTGCCAGCAGCTTCTGGTTGGCTAGTGTGGAGACCCAGTACTTC. Complete variable domain (other parts from reference TRBV5-6 and TRBJ2-5): DAGVTQSPTHLIKTRGQQVTLRCSPKSGHDTVSWYQQALGQGPQFIFQYYEEEERQRGNFPDRFSGHQFPNYSSELNVNALLLGDSALYLCASSFWLASVETQYFGPGTRLLVL.

V and J are TRBV7-2 and TRBJ1-1; D call uncertain. V gave up 3 bases and J gave up 4 bases, with 12 bases separating them. Germline-derived CDR1 and CDR2 are SGHTA and FQGNSA. This CDR3 comprises 14 residues. The DNA of the CDR3 is TGTGCCAGCAGCTTTAGGACGGGAGGCACTGAAGCTTTCTTT. Translation gives CASSFRTGGTEAFF.

V usage is TRBV5-1 and J usage is TRBJ2-3; 10 nucleotides align to TRBD1. Germline V CDR1 and CDR2: SGHRS, YFSETQ. CDR3 length equals 14 residues. J gave up 3 bases and V 4 bases, and 2 bases lay outside the gene matches. The CDR3 sequence: CASSPDRGTDTQYF. In DNA, the CDR3 is TGCGCCAGCAGCCCGGACAGGGGGACAGATACGCAGTATTTT.

The chain employs TRBV5-1 and TRBJ1-5, with 10 bases identical to TRBD1. Germline CDR1 is SGHRS and CDR2 is YFSETQ. This CDR3 spans 16 amino acids. V lost 4 bases, J lost 2 bases, and 6 bases stayed unmatched. The CDR3: CASSLGDRGGNQPQHF. Here the CDR3 DNA reads TGCGCCAGCAGCCTTGGGGACAGGGGCGGCAATCAGCCCCAGCATTTT.

This clone was observed a single time. The CDR3: CASSPGLGQGDETQYF. DNA for the CDR3: TGTGCCAGCAGCCCAGGCCTGGGACAAGGGGATGAGACCCAGTACTTC. This rearrangement joins TRBV6-4 to TRBJ2-5; D may be TRBD1 (6 bases). Germline V gives CDR1 MRHNA, CDR2 SNTAGT. V was cut by 6 bases and J by 5 bases, with 22 bases left in between. The CDR3 runs to 16 residues.

The chain links TRBV27 to TRBJ1-2; no reliable D call. The CDR3 runs to 14 residues. Per the germline V gene, CDR1 is MNHEY and CDR2 is SMNVEV (reference sequence). The V end was cut by 10 bases, the J end by 3 bases, with 18 bases between. CDR3 loop: CAILGATADYGYTF. The CDR3 bases are TGTGCCATACTTGGAGCCACTGCGGACTATGGCTACACCTTC.

This clone was counted a few times. V and J are TRBV5-1 and TRBJ1-1; 8 bases agree with TRBD1. This CDR3 region has 16 residues. Germline V gene lookup returns CDR1 SGHRS and CDR2 YFSETQ. Trimming removed 3 bases from V and 0 bases from J; junction bases left unmatched: 7. This CDR3 reads CASSYGTGAMNTEAFF. CDR3 DNA: TGCGCCAGCAGCTATGGGACAGGAGCCATGAACACTGAAGCTTTCTTT.

The chain joins TRBV11-2 to TRBJ1-2; no clear D. In germline, CDR1 is SGHAT, CDR2 FQNNGV. The CDR3 consists of 11 residues. V shed 5 bases and J shed 8 bases, with 9 bases lying between them. This CDR3 reads CASSAGEGYTF. Written as DNA, the CDR3 is TGTGCCAGCAGCGCGGGAGAGGGCTACACCTTC.